Below are 23 T cell receptor beta chains sequenced from a single sample in a study of blood T cells in healthy people across ages. For the second PCR, which ran for about 6 to 11 cycles, a sample-barcoded 5' primer and a J-beta primer mix were used. MiXCR was run by TCRdb on the 5' RACE reads, yielding one entry per CDR3 protein. The sample consists of roughly 570,000 distinct CDR3 sequences, 27% of them appearing once. The specimen was blood. The source is a woman in her seventies in good health.

This clonotype was counted only a few times. The chain joins TRBV11-2 to TRBJ2-1; TRBD2 matches 8 bases. CDR3 length equals 15 residues. The V and J ends lost 5 bases and 4 bases, in that order; junction bases with no gene match: 7. The germline V gene encodes CDR1 SGHAT and CDR2 FQNNGV. The CDR3 nucleotides read TGTGCCAGCAGCCCCCAGCGGGGGCCATACAATGAGCAGTTCTTC. This gives the protein CASSPQRGPYNEQFF.

The chain uses TRBV7-9 and TRBJ1-1, with a tentative D call TRBD1 (5 bases). The V gene's germline CDR1 is SEHNR and CDR2 FQNEAQ (reference sequence). V lost 5 bases to trimming and J lost 1 base, with 20 bases between them. The CDR3 extends over 17 amino acids. The CDR3 coding sequence is TGTGCCAGCAGCCCCCAAGACCGGGACGGAGAGAACACTGAAGCTTTCTTT. This encodes CASSPQDRDGENTEAFF.

The DNA of the CDR3 is TGTGCCAGCTCTCCATCGATGGGCACAGATACGCAGTATTTT. This encodes CASSPSMGTDTQYF. The gene calls are TRBV6-2 or TRBV6-3 and TRBJ2-3; no reliable D call. The CDR3 consists of 14 residues. Germline CDR1 MNHEY, CDR2 SVGEGT. V was cut by 8 bases and J by 1 base, with 13 bases left in between.

The chain employs TRBV2 and TRBJ1-5; TRBD1 is a possible D gene (6 bases). CDR3 length equals 17 residues. Trimming took 0 bases from V and 0 from J, leaving 12 bases between them. Germline CDR1 SNHLY, CDR2 FYNNEI. Here the CDR3 reads CASSEAPQGFSNQPQHF. The CDR3 DNA is TGTGCCAGCAGTGAAGCCCCACAGGGATTTAGCAATCAGCCCCAGCATTTT.

This clonotype came up many times. The chain links TRBV15 to TRBJ1-4; no definite D call. The germline V and J ends were trimmed by 0 bases and 13 bases, with 21 bases remaining between them. The CDR3 covers 16 residues. Germline CDR1 and CDR2: LNHNV and YYDKDF (reference sequence). The CDR3 sequence is CATSRDLFLPFGLLFF. In DNA, the CDR3 is TGTGCCACCAGCAGAGATTTGTTTCTACCCTTTGGTCTACTGTTTTTT. Variable domain in full (rest from reference TRBV15 and TRBJ1-4): DAMVIQNPRYQVTQFGKPVTLSCSQTLNHNVMYWYQQKSSQAPKLLFHYYDKDFNNEADTPDNFQSRRPNTSFCFLDIRSPGLGDTAMYLCATSRDLFLPFGLLFFGSGTQLSVL.

This clonotype was counted a few times. This chain joins TRBV7-9 and TRBJ2-3; TRBD2 agrees at 8 bases. Trimming cost V 2 bases and J 5 bases; bases outside gene matches: 3. This CDR3 contains 14 residues. Germline assignment: CDR1 SEHNR and CDR2 FQNEAQ (reference sequence). The CDR3 reads CASSLRLAGDTQYF. DNA for the CDR3: TGTGCCAGCAGCTTAAGGCTAGCGGGAGATACGCAGTATTTT.

This clonotype was recorded a few times. The chain is built from TRBV10-3 and TRBJ1-1; no definite D call. V gave up 5 bases and J gave up 4 bases, with 8 bases separating them. Germline assignment: CDR1 ENHRY and CDR2 SYGVKD. The CDR3 runs 12 residues. The CDR3 sequence: CAISPRVTEAFF. The DNA for the CDR3 is TGTGCCATCAGTCCCAGAGTCACTGAAGCTTTCTTT.

V gene TRBV9 combines with J gene TRBJ2-2; weak D call: TRBD1 (6 bases). Germline loops: CDR1 SGDLS, CDR2 YYNGEE. CDR3 length: 16 amino acids. Trimming pared 6 bases from V and 7 bases from J, leaving 22 bases between. In DNA form, the CDR3 reads TGTGCCAGCACCCATCGTGAGGGGGAAGGTGTCGGGGAGCTGTTTTTT. Protein sequence: CASTHREGEGVGELFF.

The chain links TRBV9 to TRBJ1-4, with D perhaps TRBD1 (6 bases). Germline-derived CDR1 and CDR2 are SGDLS and YYNGEE. CDR3 length equals 13 residues. V was pared by 3 bases and J by 10 bases, with 13 bases between. CDR3 DNA sequence: TGTGCCAGCAGCGCGGCAGGGGTAGGAAAACTGTTTTTT. Protein sequence: CASSAAGVGKLFF.

The chain couples TRBV12-3 or TRBV12-4 to TRBJ1-5, with D uncertain. Trimming pared 0 bases from V and 4 bases from J, leaving 7 bases between. The CDR3 sequence is 14 residues long. As DNA, the CDR3 is TGTGCCAGCAGTTTAGCGGTAGGGAATCAGCCCCAGCATTTT. Amino acid sequence: CASSLAVGNQPQHF.

CDR3 coding DNA: TGTGCCGTATATAGCGGGGGGGCCGGTGGGCAGTTCTTC. Residues: CAVYSGGAGGQFF. The gene calls are TRBV12-3 or TRBV12-4 and TRBJ2-1, with 11 positions matching TRBD2. This CDR3 has 13 amino acids. J gave up 12 bases and V 11 bases, and 12 bases lay outside the gene matches.

The chain links TRBV9 to TRBJ2-2; TRBD2 matches at 7 bases. The CDR3 is 13 residues long. Germline-derived CDR1 and CDR2 are SGDLS and YYNGEE. J lost 6 bases, V lost 2 bases, and 1 base had no gene match. Here the CDR3 DNA reads TGTGCCAGCAGCGTGACTAGCTCCGGGGAGCTGTTTTTT. Its protein is CASSVTSSGELFF.

This rearrangement joins TRBV3-1 to TRBJ1-5, with D uncertain. CDR1 and CDR2 (germline): LGHDT, YNNKEL (reference sequence). Between the trimmed V and J ends, which lost 0 bases and 6 bases, there was a span of 6 bases. CDR3 size: 13 residues. The CDR3 nucleotides are TGTGCCAGCAGCCAAGATGTAGGTCAGCCCCAGCATTTT. Amino acids: CASSQDVGQPQHF.

Only a few counts were recorded for this clonotype. V usage is TRBV20-1 and J usage is TRBJ2-4; tentatively, D is TRBD1 (5 bases). The CDR3 runs 16 residues. CDR1 and CDR2 from the germline V gene are DFQATT and SNEGSKA (reference sequence). V shed 1 base and J shed 0 bases, with 13 bases lying between them. DNA of the CDR3: TGCAGTGCTAGAGGGACACTGAGGCTAGCCAAAAACATTCAGTACTTC. This sequence encodes CSARGTLRLAKNIQYF.

This rearrangement joins TRBV4-2 to TRBJ1-2, with TRBD1 identical over 11 bases. The CDR3 consists of 18 residues. CDR1 and CDR2 (germline): LGHNA, YNFKEQ. V dropped 1 base and J dropped 4; count of bases not matched to a gene: 11. CDR3 region: CASSQGTGGASGSYGYTF. Here the CDR3 DNA reads TGTGCCAGCAGCCAAGGGACAGGGGGCGCGAGTGGTAGCTATGGCTACACCTTC.

This clonotype was found a few times. CDR3 coding DNA: TGCAGCGTTGCAGCGCAGGGGAGACCCTATGGCTACACCTTC. Translated, it gives CSVAAQGRPYGYTF. The rearrangement joins TRBV29-1 to TRBJ1-2, with D possibly matching TRBD1 (6 bases). Germline lookup yields CDR1 SQVTM and CDR2 ANQGSEA. This CDR3 is 14 amino acids long. The V gene lost 4 bases and the J gene lost 4 bases, with 16 bases spanning the gap. The full variable domain, with the rest looked up from reference TRBV29-1 and TRBJ1-2, is SAVISQKPSRDICQRGTSLTIQCQVDSQVTMMFWYRQQPGQSLTLIATANQGSEATYESGFVIDKFPISRPNLTFSTLTVSNMSPEDSSIYLCSVAAQGRPYGYTFGSGTRLTVV.

The V and J genes are TRBV5-1 and TRBJ1-4, with 11 positions matching TRBD1. The V gene's germline CDR1 is SGHRS and CDR2 YFSETQ. V shed 2 bases, J shed 10 bases, and the junction held 7 bases outside the gene matches. This CDR3 comprises 15 residues. The CDR3 region has the DNA TGCGCCAGCAGCTTTGCCGGGACAGGGGGAGGAAAACTGTTTTTT. Translation: CASSFAGTGGGKLFF.

This clonotype was recorded a few times. The chain uses TRBV7-2 and TRBJ1-1; D not certain. The V gene lost 6 bases and the J gene lost 8 bases, with 13 bases spanning the gap. There are 12 residues in the CDR3. Per the germline V gene, CDR1 is SGHTA and CDR2 is FQGNSA. The CDR3 is CASSPGAGEAFF. The CDR3 DNA follows: TGTGCCAGCAGTCCGGGAGCGGGAGAAGCTTTCTTT.

This CDR3 is CASSQGVLETQYF. The CDR3, as DNA: TGCGCCAGCAGCCAAGGGGTTTTAGAGACCCAGTACTTC. This chain joins TRBV5-1 and TRBJ2-5; possible D gene TRBD1, 5 bases. Trimming removed 4 bases from V and 4 bases from J, with 11 bases in between. CDR3 length: 13 residues. Germline CDR1 and CDR2: SGHRS and YFSETQ.

This clonotype came up a few times. This chain uses TRBV3-1 with TRBJ2-5, with D maybe TRBD1 (5 bases). The CDR3 covers 14 residues. The V gene lost 1 base and the J gene lost 2 bases, with 8 bases spanning the gap. The V gene's germline CDR1 is LGHDT and CDR2 YNNKEL (reference sequence). The chain's CDR3 is CASSQVDKQETQYF. In DNA form, the CDR3 reads TGTGCCAGCAGCCAAGTGGACAAACAAGAGACCCAGTACTTC.

This clonotype was picked up a small number of times. The V gene is TRBV4-3, the J gene TRBJ1-6, with 9 positions matching TRBD1. V shed 0 bases and J 9 bases; nucleotides not matched to a gene: 15. CDR1 is LGHNA and CDR2 is YSLEER in the germline V gene. This CDR3 contains 19 residues. Here the CDR3 reads CASSQDPNHGTGGFSPLHF. The CDR3 DNA reads as TGCGCCAGCAGCCAAGACCCTAACCACGGAACAGGGGGCTTTTCACCCCTCCACTTT.

The CDR3 bases are TGCGCCAGCAGCCAAGATCTGAAGAGGCAAGAGACCCAGTACTTC. Protein: CASSQDLKRQETQYF. This chain uses TRBV4-3 with TRBJ2-5, with D unclear. With 0 bases removed from V and 2 bases from J, the gap between germline ends came to 10 bases. The CDR3 has 15 amino acids. CDR1 is LGHNA and CDR2 is YSLEER in the germline V gene.

The rearrangement joins TRBV21-1 to TRBJ2-1. TRBV21-1 is deemed a pseudogene. The CDR3 totals 14 residues. CDR3 bases: TGTGTCAGCAGCAAAGAGAAAGGGTGGCATGAGCAGTTCTTC. Translated, it gives CVSSKEKGWHEQFF.